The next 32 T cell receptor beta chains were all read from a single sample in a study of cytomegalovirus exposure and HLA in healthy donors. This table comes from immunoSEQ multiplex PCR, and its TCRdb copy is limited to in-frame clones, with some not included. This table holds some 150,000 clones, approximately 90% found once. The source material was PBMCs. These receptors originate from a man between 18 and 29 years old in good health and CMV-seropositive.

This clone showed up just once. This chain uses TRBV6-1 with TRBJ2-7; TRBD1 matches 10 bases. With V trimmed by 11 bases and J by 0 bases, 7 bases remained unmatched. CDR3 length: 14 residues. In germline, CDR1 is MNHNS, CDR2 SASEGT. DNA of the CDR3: TGTGCCGCGGGGGGACAGGGGTCCTCCTACGAGCAGTACTTC. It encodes CAAGGQGSSYEQYF.

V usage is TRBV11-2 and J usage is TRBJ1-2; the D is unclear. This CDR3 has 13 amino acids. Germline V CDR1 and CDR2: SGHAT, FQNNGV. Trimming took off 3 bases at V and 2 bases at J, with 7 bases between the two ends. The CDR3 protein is CASSFLMNYGYTF. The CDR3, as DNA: TGTGCCAGCAGCTTTTTAATGAACTATGGCTACACCTTC.

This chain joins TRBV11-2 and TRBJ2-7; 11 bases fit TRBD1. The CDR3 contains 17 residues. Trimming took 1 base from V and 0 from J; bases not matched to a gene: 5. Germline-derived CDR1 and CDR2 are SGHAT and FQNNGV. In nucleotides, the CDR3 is TGTGCCAGCAGCTTAGGGACAGGGGGCGAAAGCTCCTACGAGCAGTACTTC. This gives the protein CASSLGTGGESSYEQYF.

The CDR3 spells CASSVAGTSGGSYEQYF. The DNA for the CDR3 is TGTGCCAGCAGCGTAGCCGGGACTAGCGGGGGTTCCTACGAGCAGTACTTC. The rearrangement uses TRBV9 and TRBJ2-7; 14 positions match TRBD2. The V gene's germline CDR1 is SGDLS and CDR2 YYNGEE. J lost 1 base, V lost 0 bases, and 3 bases had no gene match. CDR3 length equals 17 residues.

CDR3 loop: CASKEAAPNEKLFF. CDR3 coding DNA: TGTGCCAGTAAAGAGGCGGCTCCTAATGAAAAACTGTTTTTT. The V call is TRBV19, the J call TRBJ1-4; no clear D. Germline loops: CDR1 LNHDA, CDR2 SQIVND (reference sequence). V was pared by 7 bases and J by 3 bases, with 12 bases between. This CDR3 contains 14 residues.

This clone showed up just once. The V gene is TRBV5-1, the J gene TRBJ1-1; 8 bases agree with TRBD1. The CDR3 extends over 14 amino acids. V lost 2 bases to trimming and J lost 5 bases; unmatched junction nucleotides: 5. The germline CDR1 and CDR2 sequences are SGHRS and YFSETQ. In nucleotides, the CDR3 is TGCGCCAGCAGCTTACAGGGGGAGGGGACTGAAGCTTTCTTT. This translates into CASSLQGEGTEAFF.

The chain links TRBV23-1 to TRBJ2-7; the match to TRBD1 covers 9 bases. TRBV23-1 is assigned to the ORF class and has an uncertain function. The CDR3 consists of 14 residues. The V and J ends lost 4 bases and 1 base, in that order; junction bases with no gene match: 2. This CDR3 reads CASSRDRVSYEQYF. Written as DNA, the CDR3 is TGCGCCAGCAGTCGGGACAGGGTTTCCTACGAGCAGTACTTC.

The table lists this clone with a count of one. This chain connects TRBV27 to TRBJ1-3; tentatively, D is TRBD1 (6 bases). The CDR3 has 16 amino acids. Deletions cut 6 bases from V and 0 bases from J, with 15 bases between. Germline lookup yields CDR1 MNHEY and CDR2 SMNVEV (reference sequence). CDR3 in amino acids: CASSDGTPFSGNTIYF. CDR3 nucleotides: TGTGCCAGCAGCGACGGGACACCGTTCTCTGGAAACACCATATATTTT.

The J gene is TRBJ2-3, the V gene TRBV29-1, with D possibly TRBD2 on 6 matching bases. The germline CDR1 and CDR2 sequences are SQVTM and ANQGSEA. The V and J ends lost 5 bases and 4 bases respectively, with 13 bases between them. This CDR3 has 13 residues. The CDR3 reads CSVRTRLADTQYF. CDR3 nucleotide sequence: TGCAGCGTTCGGACCCGACTAGCAGATACGCAGTATTTT.

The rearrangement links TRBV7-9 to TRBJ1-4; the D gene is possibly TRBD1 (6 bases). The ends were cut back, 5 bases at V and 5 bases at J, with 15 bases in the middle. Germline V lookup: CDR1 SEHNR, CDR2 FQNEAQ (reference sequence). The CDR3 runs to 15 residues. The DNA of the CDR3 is TGTGCCAGCAGCCTCGGACGAGGGGGAAATGAAAAACTGTTTTTT. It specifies CASSLGRGGNEKLFF.

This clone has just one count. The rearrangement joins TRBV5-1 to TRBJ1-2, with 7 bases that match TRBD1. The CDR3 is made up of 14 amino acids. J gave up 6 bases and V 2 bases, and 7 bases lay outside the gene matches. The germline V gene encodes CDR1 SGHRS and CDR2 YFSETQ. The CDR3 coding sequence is TGCGCCAGCAGCTTACCTACAGGGGATGATGGCTACACCTTC. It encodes CASSLPTGDDGYTF.

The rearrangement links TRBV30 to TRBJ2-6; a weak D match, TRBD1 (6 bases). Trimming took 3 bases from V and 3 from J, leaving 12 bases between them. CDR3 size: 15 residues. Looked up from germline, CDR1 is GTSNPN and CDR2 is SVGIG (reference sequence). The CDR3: CAWRFQGFGANVLTF. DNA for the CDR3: TGTGCCTGGAGGTTCCAGGGGTTTGGGGCCAACGTCCTGACTTTC.

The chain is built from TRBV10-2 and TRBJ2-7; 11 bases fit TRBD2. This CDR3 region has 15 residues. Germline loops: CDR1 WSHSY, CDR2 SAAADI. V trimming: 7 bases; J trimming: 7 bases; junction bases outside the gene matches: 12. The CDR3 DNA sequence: TGCGCCAGCAATATATATAGCGGGAGGGCCGGAGAGCAGTACTTC. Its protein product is CASNIYSGRAGEQYF.

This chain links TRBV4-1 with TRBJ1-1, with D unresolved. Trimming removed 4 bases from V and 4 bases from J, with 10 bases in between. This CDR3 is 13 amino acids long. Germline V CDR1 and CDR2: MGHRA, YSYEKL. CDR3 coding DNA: TGCGCCAGCAGCCCCGAGGGTCTCACTGAAGCTTTCTTT. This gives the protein CASSPEGLTEAFF.

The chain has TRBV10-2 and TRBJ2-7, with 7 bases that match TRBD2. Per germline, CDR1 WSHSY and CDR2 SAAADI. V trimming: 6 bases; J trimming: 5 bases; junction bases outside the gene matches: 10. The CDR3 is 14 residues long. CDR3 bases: TGCGCCAGCAGGGCGGGGGAAGTGTCGCACGAGCAGTACTTC. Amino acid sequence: CASRAGEVSHEQYF.

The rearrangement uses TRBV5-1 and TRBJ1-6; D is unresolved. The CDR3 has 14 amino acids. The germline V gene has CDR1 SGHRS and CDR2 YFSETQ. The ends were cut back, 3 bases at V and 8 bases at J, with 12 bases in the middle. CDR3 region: CASSYGGLDSPLHF. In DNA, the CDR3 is TGCGCCAGCAGCTACGGCGGCCTCGATTCACCCCTCCACTTT.

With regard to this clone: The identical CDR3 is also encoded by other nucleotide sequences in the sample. Written as DNA, the CDR3 is TGTGCCAGCAGCGTAGCGGGGACAGGGTATAATGAGCAGTTCTTC. Amino acid sequence: CASSVAGTGYNEQFF. The rearrangement uses TRBV9 and TRBJ2-1, with 9 bases that match TRBD1. This CDR3 has 15 residues. The V gene end was trimmed by 0 bases and the J gene end by 7 bases; junction bases not matched to a gene: 5. Germline V gene sequence: CDR1 SGDLS, CDR2 YYNGEE.

The CDR3 nucleotides read TGTGCCAGCAGCCCGGACCCTAGCGGGAGAGGGTACGAGCAGTACTTC. Its translation is CASSPDPSGRGYEQYF. The chain couples TRBV5-4 to TRBJ2-7; 10 bases agree with TRBD2. Looked up from germline, CDR1 is SGHNT and CDR2 is YYREEE (reference sequence). The CDR3 runs 16 residues. V gave up 4 bases and J gave up 4 bases; unmatched junction bases: 11.

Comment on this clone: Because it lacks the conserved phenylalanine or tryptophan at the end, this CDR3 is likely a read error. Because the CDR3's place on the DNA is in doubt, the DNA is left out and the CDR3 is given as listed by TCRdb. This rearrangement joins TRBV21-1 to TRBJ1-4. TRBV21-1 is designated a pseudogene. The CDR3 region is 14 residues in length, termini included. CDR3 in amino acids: CASSKLSGNRGLLL.

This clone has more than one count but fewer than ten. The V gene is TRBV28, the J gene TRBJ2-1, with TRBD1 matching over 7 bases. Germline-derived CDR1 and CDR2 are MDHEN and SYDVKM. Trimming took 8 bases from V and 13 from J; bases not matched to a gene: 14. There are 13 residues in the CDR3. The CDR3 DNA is TGTGCCAGCGAAGACAGGGCCACGTTCCGTCAGTTCTTC. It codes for CASEDRATFRQFF.

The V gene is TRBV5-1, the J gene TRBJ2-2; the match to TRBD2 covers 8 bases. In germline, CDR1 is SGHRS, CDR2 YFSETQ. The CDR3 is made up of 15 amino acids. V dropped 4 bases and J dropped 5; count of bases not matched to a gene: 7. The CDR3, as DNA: TGCGCCAGCAGCGCACTAGCGGAGAGGACCGGGGAGCTGTTTTTT. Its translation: CASSALAERTGELFF.

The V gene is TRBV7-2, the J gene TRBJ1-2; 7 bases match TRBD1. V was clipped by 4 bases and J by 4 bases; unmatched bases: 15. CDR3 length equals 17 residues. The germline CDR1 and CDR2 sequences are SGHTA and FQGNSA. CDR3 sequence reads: CASSSLPTGTRGYGYTF. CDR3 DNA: TGTGCCAGCAGCTCCCTCCCGACAGGGACACGGGGCTATGGCTACACCTTC.

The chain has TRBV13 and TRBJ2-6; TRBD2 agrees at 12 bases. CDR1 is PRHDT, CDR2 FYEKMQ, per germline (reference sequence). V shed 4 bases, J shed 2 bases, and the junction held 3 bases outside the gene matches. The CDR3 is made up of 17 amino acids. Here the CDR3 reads CASSYGLAGTGANVLTF. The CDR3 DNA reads TGTGCCAGCAGCTATGGACTAGCGGGAACTGGGGCCAACGTCCTGACTTTC. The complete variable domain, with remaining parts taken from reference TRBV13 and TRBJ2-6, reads AAGVIQSPRHLIKEKRETATLKCYPIPRHDTVYWYQQGPGQDPQFLISFYEKMQSDKGSIPDRFSAQQFSDYHSELNMSSLELGDSALYFCASSYGLAGTGANVLTFGAGSRLTVL.

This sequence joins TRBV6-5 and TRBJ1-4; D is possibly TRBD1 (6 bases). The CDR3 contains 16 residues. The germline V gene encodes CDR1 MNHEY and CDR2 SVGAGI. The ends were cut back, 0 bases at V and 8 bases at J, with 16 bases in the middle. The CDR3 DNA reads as TGTGCCAGCAGTTACTCGGGGTCTTCCACAGGGGAAAAACTGTTTTTT. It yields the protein CASSYSGSSTGEKLFF.

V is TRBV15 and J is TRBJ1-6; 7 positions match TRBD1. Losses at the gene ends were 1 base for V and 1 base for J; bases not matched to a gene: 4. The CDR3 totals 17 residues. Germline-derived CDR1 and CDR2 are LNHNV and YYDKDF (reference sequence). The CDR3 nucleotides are TGTGCCACCAGCAGAGCACAGGGGAAGTCCTATAATTCACCCCTCCACTTT. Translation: CATSRAQGKSYNSPLHF.

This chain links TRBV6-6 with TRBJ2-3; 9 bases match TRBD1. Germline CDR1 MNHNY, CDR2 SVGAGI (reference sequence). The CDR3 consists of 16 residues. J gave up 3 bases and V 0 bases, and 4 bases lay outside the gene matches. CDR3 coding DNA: TGTGCCAGCAGTTACTCGGGGACAGGGAGGACAGATACGCAGTATTTT. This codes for CASSYSGTGRTDTQYF.

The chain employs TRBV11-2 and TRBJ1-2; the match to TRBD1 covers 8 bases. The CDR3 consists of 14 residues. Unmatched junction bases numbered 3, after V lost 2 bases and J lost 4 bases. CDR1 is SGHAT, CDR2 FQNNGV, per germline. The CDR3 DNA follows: TGTGCCAGCAGCTTATACACAGGGGGCTATGGCTACACCTTC. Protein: CASSLYTGGYGYTF. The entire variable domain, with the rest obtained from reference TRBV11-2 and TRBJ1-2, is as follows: EAGVAQSPRYKIIEKRQSVAFWCNPISGHATLYWYQQILGQGPKLLIQFQNNGVVDDSQLPKDRFSAERLKGVDSTLKIQPAKLEDSAVYLCASSLYTGGYGYTFGSGTRLTVV.

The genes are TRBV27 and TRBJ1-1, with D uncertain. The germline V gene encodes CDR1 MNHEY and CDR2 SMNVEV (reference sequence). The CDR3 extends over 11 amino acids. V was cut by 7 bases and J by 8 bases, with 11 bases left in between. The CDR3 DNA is TGTGCCAGCACTCCCGTCCTAGAAGCTTTCTTT. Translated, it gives CASTPVLEAFF.

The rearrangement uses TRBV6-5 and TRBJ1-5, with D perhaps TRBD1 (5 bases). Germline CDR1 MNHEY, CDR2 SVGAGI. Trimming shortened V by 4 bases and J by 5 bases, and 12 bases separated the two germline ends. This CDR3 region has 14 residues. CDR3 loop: CASSFSRGDQPQHF. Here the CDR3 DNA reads TGTGCCAGCAGTTTCTCCCGGGGGGATCAGCCCCAGCATTTT.

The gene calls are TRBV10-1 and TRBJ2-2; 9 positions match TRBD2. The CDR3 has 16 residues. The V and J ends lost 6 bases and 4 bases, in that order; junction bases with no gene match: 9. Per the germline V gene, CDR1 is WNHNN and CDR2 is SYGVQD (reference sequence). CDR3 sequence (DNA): TGCGCCAGCAGGAGTAGCGGGAGCCGGGTCACCGGGGAGCTGTTTTTT. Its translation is CASRSSGSRVTGELFF.

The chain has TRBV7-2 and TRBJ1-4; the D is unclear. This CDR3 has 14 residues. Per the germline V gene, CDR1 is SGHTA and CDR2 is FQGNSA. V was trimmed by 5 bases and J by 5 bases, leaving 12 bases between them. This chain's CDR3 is CASSPHPRNEKLFF. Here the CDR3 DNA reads TGTGCCAGCAGCCCACATCCTAGGAATGAAAAACTGTTTTTT.

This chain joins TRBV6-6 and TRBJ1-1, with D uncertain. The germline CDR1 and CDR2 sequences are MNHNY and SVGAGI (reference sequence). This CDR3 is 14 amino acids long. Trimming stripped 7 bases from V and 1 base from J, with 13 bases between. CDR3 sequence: CASTHLGRNTEAFF. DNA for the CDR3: TGTGCCAGCACTCATCTGGGCAGGAACACTGAAGCTTTCTTT.